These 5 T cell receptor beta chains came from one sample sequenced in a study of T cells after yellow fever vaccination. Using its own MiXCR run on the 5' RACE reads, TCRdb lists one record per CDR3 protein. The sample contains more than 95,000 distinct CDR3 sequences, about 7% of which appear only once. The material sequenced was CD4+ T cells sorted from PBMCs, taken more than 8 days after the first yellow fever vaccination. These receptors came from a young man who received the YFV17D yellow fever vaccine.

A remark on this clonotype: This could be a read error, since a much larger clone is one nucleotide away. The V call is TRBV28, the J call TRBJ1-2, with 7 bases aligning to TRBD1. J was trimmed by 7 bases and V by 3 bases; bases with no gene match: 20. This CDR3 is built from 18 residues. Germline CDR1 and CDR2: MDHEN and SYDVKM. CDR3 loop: CASSFQTAGGAGTAGYTF. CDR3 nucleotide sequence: TGTGCCAGCAGTTTCCAAACAGCCGGGGGGGCAGGGACAGCTGGCTACACCTTC.

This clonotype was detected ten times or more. The CDR3 DNA is TGTGCCAGCAGTCCTAGACAGGGCAATGAGCAGTTCTTC. The encoded protein is CASSPRQGNEQFF. The rearrangement links TRBV6-1 to TRBJ2-1, with 7 bases that match TRBD1. The CDR3 totals 13 residues. Germline CDR1 is MNHNS and CDR2 is SASEGT. J gave up 6 bases and V 5 bases, and 4 bases lay outside the gene matches.

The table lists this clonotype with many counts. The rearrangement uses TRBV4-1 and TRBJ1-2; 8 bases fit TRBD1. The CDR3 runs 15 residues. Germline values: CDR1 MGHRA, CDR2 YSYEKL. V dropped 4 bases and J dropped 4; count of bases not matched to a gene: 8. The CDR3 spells CASSLTDRGRYGYTF. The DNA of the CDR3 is TGCGCCAGCAGCCTCACCGACAGGGGACGCTATGGCTACACCTTC.

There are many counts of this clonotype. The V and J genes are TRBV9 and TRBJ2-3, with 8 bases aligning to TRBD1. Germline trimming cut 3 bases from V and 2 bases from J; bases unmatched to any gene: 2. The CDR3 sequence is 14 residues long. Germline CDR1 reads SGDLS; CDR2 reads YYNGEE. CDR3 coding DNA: TGTGCCAGCAGCGGGACAGGGAACACAGATACGCAGTATTTT. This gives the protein CASSGTGNTDTQYF.

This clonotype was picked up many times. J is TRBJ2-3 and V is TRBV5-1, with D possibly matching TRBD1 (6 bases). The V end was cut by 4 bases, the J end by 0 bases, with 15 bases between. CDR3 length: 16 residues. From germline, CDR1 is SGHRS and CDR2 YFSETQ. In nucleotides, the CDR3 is TGCGCCAGCAGCCACGGATGGACAGCTAGCACAGATACGCAGTATTTT. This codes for CASSHGWTASTDTQYF. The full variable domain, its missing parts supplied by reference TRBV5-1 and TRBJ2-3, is KAGVTQTPRYLIKTRGQQVTLSCSPISGHRSVSWYQQTPGQGLQFLFEYFSETQRNKGNFPGRFSGRQFSNSRSEMNVSTLELGDSALYLCASSHGWTASTDTQYFGPGTRLTVL.